This T cell receptor (beta chain) was recovered during a study of shared clonotypes between healthy human individuals. Libraries were prepared by immunoSEQ multiplex PCR; TCRdb keeps only in-frame clonotypes and omits some of them. The sample holds approximately 1.5 million clones, 98% to 99% seen once. Germline values: CDR1 SGHNT, CDR2 YYREEE (reference sequence). With V trimmed by 0 bases and J by 4 bases, 6 bases remained unmatched. The CDR3 has 15 residues. Sequences were obtained from naive CD4+ T cells sorted from blood. As to subset: CD45RA+ positively selected. The V call is TRBV5-4, the J call TRBJ2-7; 8 nucleotides line up with TRBD1. The receptor comes from a man in his thirties or forties in good health. CDR3 protein: CASSLAGGQVYEQYF. In DNA form, the CDR3 reads TGTGCCAGCAGCTTGGCAGGGGGCCAGGTATACGAGCAGTACTTC. The whole variable domain, filled in from reference TRBV5-4 and TRBJ2-7, reads ETGVTQSPTHLIKTRGQQVTLRCSSQSGHNTVSWYQQALGQGPQFIFQYYREEENGRGNFPPRFSGLQFPNYSSELNVNALELDDSALYLCASSLAGGQVYEQYFGPGTRLTVT.